Below are 16 T cell receptor beta chains sequenced from a single sample in a study of T cell responses to AZD1222 COVID-19 vaccine. Method: immunoSEQ multiplex PCR; TCRdb's copy keeps in-frame clones and lacks some. Among approximately 70,000 clones listed, approximately 80% were seen once. Sequencing was performed on peripheral blood, taken on day 0 of AZD1222 vaccination. The receptors originated from an adult in good health.

In its sample, this clone was seen a few times. The V gene is TRBV18, the J gene TRBJ2-2; the D is unclear. The CDR3 is made up of 16 amino acids. The germline V and J ends were trimmed by 2 bases and 0 bases, with 10 bases remaining between them. CDR1 is KGHSH and CDR2 is LQKENI in the germline V gene. The CDR3: CASSPSPAANTGELFF. The CDR3 nucleotides are TGTGCCAGCTCACCAAGTCCTGCTGCGAACACCGGGGAGCTGTTTTTT.

The chain couples TRBV9 to TRBJ1-3; D uncertain. CDR3 length: 13 amino acids. Trimming cost V 3 bases and J 4 bases, with 8 bases left between them. Looked up from germline, CDR1 is SGDLS and CDR2 is YYNGEE. The CDR3 spells CASSGRGGNTIYF. For the CDR3, the DNA is TGTGCCAGCAGCGGGAGAGGGGGAAACACCATATATTTT.

The rearrangement links TRBV4-1 to TRBJ1-1; possible D gene TRBD1, 6 bases. The CDR3 loop spans 16 amino acids. CDR1 is MGHRA and CDR2 is YSYEKL in the germline V gene. V was clipped by 4 bases and J by 1 base, with 16 bases between them. In DNA form, the CDR3 reads TGCGCCAGCAGCCCCCAGGGGCTGACAGGGAACACTGAAGCTTTCTTT. Protein product: CASSPQGLTGNTEAFF.

The chain has TRBV6-6 and TRBJ2-3; the D is unclear. Trimming cost V 0 bases and J 4 bases, with 5 bases left between them. CDR3 size: 13 residues. Germline CDR1 reads MNHNY; CDR2 reads SVGAGI (reference sequence). CDR3 sequence (DNA): TGTGCCAGCAGTTACTCGGCGGCAGATACGCAGTATTTT. Encoded protein: CASSYSAADTQYF.

The V and J genes are TRBV7-9 and TRBJ1-2, with unresolved D. V lost 6 bases and J lost 4, with 18 bases in between. The germline CDR1 and CDR2 sequences are SEHNR and FQNEAQ (reference sequence). This CDR3 spans 15 amino acids. The CDR3 DNA reads as TGTGCCAGCAGTCCCATAGACGGGGTTGGCTATGGCTACACCTTC. It specifies CASSPIDGVGYGYTF.

The rearrangement joins TRBV15 to TRBJ1-5, with TRBD1 matching 7 bases. The CDR3 is 15 amino acids. Trimming cost V 3 bases and J 4 bases; bases outside gene matches: 6. The germline V gene encodes CDR1 LNHNV and CDR2 YYDKDF (reference sequence). The CDR3 coding sequence is TGTGCCACCAGCAGGGGGACAGCTGAGAATCAGCCCCAGCATTTT. Its translation is CATSRGTAENQPQHF.

This sequence joins TRBV28 and TRBJ1-6, with D possibly matching TRBD1 (5 bases). CDR1 MDHEN and CDR2 SYDVKM come from the germline V gene. Trimming pared 4 bases from V and 10 bases from J, leaving 17 bases between. The CDR3 totals 15 residues. This CDR3 is CASSWGFYISSPLHF. DNA of the CDR3: TGTGCCAGCAGTTGGGGGTTCTATATATCATCACCCCTCCACTTT. The complete variable domain, with remaining parts taken from reference TRBV28 and TRBJ1-6, reads DVKVTQSSRYLVKRTGEKVFLECVQDMDHENMFWYRQDPGLGLRLIYFSYDVKMKEKGDIPEGYSVSREKKERFSLILESASTNQTSMYLCASSWGFYISSPLHFGNGTRLTVT.

CDR3 nucleotide sequence: TGTGCCAGCAGCTTGGACAGCTCCTATGGCTACACCTTC. It codes for CASSLDSSYGYTF. The chain has TRBV5-4 and TRBJ1-2; D remains ambiguous. Trimming took 0 bases from V and 4 from J, leaving 7 bases between them. This CDR3 region has 13 residues. The germline V gene encodes CDR1 SGHNT and CDR2 YYREEE (reference sequence).

The rearrangement links TRBV25-1 to TRBJ2-3, with no clear D. The CDR3 sequence is 13 residues long. The germline V gene encodes CDR1 MGHDK and CDR2 SYGVNS. Trimming stripped 2 bases from V and 4 bases from J, with 7 bases between. The DNA of the CDR3 is TGTGCCAGCAGTGAAGCCTCCTCAGATACGCAGTATTTT. Amino acid sequence: CASSEASSDTQYF.

The CDR3 DNA reads as TGTGCCAGCAACCATTTGCAGGGTGGCACTGAAGCTTTCTTT. This gives the protein CASNHLQGGTEAFF. The rearrangement uses TRBV11-2 and TRBJ1-1; D may be TRBD1 (5 bases). Germline CDR1 is SGHAT and CDR2 is FQNNGV. V gave up 7 bases and J gave up 4 bases, with 16 bases separating them. The CDR3 has 14 amino acids.

The chain uses TRBV5-1 and TRBJ2-3; 8 bases are shared with TRBD1. The J segment lost 1 base and the V segment lost 4 bases, leaving 5 bases of the junction unmatched. The CDR3 loop spans 15 amino acids. Germline CDR1 SGHRS, CDR2 YFSETQ. CDR3 region: CASSLGQGGTDTQYF. The CDR3 DNA is TGCGCCAGCAGCCTCGGACAGGGTGGCACAGATACGCAGTATTTT.

The V and J genes are TRBV2 and TRBJ2-1; perhaps D is TRBD1 or TRBD2 (5 bases each). Trimming shortened V by 5 bases and J by 9 bases, and 20 bases separated the two germline ends. The CDR3 totals 15 residues. CDR1 and CDR2 from the germline V gene are SNHLY and FYNNEI. The chain's CDR3 is CASSFGDLEESEQFF. CDR3 bases: TGTGCCAGCAGTTTTGGGGACCTCGAAGAGAGTGAGCAGTTCTTC.

This rearrangement joins TRBV3-1 (or the pseudogene TRBV3-2) to TRBJ2-2; 12 positions agree with TRBD2. The J segment lost 5 bases and the V segment lost 3 bases, leaving 7 bases of the junction unmatched. The CDR3 is 17 amino acids. Germline values: CDR1 LGHDT, CDR2 YNNKEL (reference sequence). The CDR3 DNA sequence: TGTGCCAGCAGCCACGAAACCGGACTAGCGGGGACCGGGGAGCTGTTTTTT. Translation gives CASSHETGLAGTGELFF.

This chain joins TRBV5-6 and TRBJ1-1; possible D gene TRBD1, 5 bases. This CDR3 is 15 amino acids long. Trimming left V 4 bases short and J 2 bases short, with 15 bases between. Germline values: CDR1 SGHDT, CDR2 YYEEEE. The CDR3 loop is CASSDGTAANTEAFF. The DNA for the CDR3 is TGTGCCAGCAGCGACGGGACCGCGGCAAACACTGAAGCTTTCTTT.

The J gene is TRBJ2-5, the V gene TRBV5-8; D is possibly TRBD1 or TRBD2 (5 bases each). CDR1 is SGHTS and CDR2 is YDEGEE in the germline V gene. The CDR3 is 8 amino acids. V was pared by 10 bases and J by 7 bases, with 5 bases between. Here the CDR3 DNA reads TGTGCCGGGGGGACCCAGTACTTC. Residues: CAGGTQYF.

This chain links TRBV5-6 with TRBJ1-2, with a possible D match to TRBD1 (5 bases). The CDR3 is 16 residues long. Germline V gives CDR1 SGHDT, CDR2 YYEEEE. The V end lost 0 bases, the J end lost 6 bases, and 18 bases lay between the germline ends. The DNA for the CDR3 is TGTGCCAGCAGCTTGGGGCAGGGAAGTTTCGCGGATGGCTACACCTTC. Translation: CASSLGQGSFADGYTF.